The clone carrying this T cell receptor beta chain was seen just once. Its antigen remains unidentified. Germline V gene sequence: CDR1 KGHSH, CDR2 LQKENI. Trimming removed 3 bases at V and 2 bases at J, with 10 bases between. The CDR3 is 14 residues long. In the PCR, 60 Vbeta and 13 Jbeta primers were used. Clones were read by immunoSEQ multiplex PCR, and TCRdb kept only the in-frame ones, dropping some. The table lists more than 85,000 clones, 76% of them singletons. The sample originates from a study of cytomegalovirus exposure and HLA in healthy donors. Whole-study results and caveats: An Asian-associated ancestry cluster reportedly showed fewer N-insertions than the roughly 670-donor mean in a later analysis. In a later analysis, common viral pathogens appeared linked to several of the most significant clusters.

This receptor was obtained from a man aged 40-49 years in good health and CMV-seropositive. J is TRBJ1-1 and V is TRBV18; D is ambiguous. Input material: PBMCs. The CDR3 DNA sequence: TGTGCCAGCTCACCGGATCAGGAAAACACTGAAGCTTTCTTT. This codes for CASSPDQENTEAFF.